This T cell receptor beta chain was captured in a study of T cell responses to AZD1222 COVID-19 vaccine. This clone has only one observation. Its cognate antigen is unknown. Whether given at about 4 or about 12 weeks, second doses were pooled. Study results and limitations: Vaccine-related CD4 TCRs covered spike, predominating at 160-218 and 743-854. Seropositive status at baseline applied to only a handful of AZD1222 recipients. A mostly white British donor set with more females was recruited, and clonal diversity was possibly underestimated.

Germline CDR1 LGHNA, CDR2 YNFKEQ. The CDR3 extends over 14 amino acids. Between the trimmed V and J ends, which lost 2 bases and 6 bases, there was a span of 14 bases. Measured with immunoSEQ multiplex PCR; TCRdb has only the in-frame clones, and not every one. The table lists more than 150,000 clones, 85% to 95% of them singletons. Sequencing used peripheral blood, obtained 28 days after the second AZD1222 dose. The TCR originated in an adult who received the AZD1222 COVID-19 vaccine. The J gene is TRBJ2-7, the V gene TRBV4-2, with D hard to call. CDR3 coding DNA: TGTGCCAGCAGCCAAACCCTACCATTCCGCGAGCAGTACTTC. Encoded protein: CASSQTLPFREQYF.